These T cell receptor beta chains were read from a single sample in a study of T-cell memory formation after mild COVID-19. TCRdb processed the 5' RACE reads anew with MiXCR; each CDR3 protein has one entry. The sample yields hundreds of thousands of distinct CDR3 sequences, less than 20% seen once. Sequenced: PBMCs or a T cell subset sorted from them (not recorded which). These receptors all come from a man between 18 and 29 years old who had mild COVID-19 (a few samples of this study predate the infection). Cell type and time point are not known. CDR3s leave out the opening cysteine and the closing phenylalanine or tryptophan. Each record gives: CDR3 length, J gene, V gene, CDR3 protein.

12 | TRBJ2-7 | TRBV5-4 | ASSLGKGIYEQY
13 | TRBJ2-3 | TRBV29-1 | SVEKGRRGADTQY
13 | TRBJ2-1 | TRBV7-3 | ASSLGGGRYNEQF
10 | TRBJ1-2 | TRBV15 | ATSPGNYGYT
11 | TRBJ2-7 | TRBV6-2/TRBV6-3 | ASSYRNSYEQY
8 | TRBJ1-2 | TRBV29-1 | RHPGYGYT
14 | TRBJ2-4 | TRBV18 | ASSLPGTSGENIQY
12 | TRBJ2-3 | TRBV6-6 | ASSYAPGGDTQY
12 | TRBJ1-4 | TRBV7-2 | ASSPDGGNEKLF
11 | TRBJ2-1 | TRBV25-1 | ASSVKLTDEQF
12 | TRBJ1-6 | TRBV19 | ASSMFLLDSPLH